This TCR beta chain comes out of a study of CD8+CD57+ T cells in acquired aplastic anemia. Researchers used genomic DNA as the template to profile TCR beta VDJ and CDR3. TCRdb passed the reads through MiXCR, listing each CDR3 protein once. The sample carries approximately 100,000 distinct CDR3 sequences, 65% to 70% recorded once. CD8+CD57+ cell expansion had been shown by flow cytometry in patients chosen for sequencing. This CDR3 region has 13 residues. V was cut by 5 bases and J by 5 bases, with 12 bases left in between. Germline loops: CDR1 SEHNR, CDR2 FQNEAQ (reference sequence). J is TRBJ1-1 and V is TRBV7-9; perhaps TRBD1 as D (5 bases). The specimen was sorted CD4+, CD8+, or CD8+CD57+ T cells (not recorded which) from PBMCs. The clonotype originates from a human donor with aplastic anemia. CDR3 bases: TGTGCCAGCAGCCTGGACGAGGGGACTGAAGCTTTCTTT. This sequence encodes CASSLDEGTEAFF. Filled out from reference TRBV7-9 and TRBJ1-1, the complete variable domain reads DTGVSQNPRHKITKRGQNVTFRCDPISEHNRLYWYRQTLGQGPEFLTYFQNEAQLEKSRLLSDRFSAERPKGSFSTLEIQRTEQGDSAMYLCASSLDEGTEAFFGQGTRLTVV.